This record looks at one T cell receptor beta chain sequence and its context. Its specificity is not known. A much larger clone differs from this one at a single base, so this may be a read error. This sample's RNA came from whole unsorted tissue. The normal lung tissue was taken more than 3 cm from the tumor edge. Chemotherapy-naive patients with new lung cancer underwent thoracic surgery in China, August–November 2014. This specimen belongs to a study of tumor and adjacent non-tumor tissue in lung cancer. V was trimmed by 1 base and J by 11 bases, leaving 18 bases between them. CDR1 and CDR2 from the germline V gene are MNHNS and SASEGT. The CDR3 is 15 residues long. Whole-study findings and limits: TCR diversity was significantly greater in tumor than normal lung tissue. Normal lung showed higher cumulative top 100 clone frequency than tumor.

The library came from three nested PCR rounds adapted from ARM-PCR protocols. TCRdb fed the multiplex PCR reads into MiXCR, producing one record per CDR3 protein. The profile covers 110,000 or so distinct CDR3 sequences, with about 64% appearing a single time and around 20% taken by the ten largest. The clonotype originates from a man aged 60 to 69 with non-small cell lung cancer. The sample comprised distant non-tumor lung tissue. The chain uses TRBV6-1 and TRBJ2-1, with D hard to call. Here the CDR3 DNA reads TGTGCCAGCAGTGAAGAAGTAGGGCAGGTATCGAAGCAGTTCTTC. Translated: CASSEEVGQVSKQFF.